This T cell receptor beta chain was sequenced during a study of blood T cell repertoires in COVID-19. About the study: There were acute and convalescent COVID-19 samples, and they came from the United States, Italy and Spain. From T cells, B-cell-depleted T cells, or PBMCs came the material, which was cDNA or gDNA.

Seattle enrolled patients during active infection and tracked them longitudinally. The CDR3 length is 16 residues. CDR1 is SGHRS and CDR2 is YFSETQ in the germline V gene. V was clipped by 3 bases and J by 0 bases, with 12 bases between them. In the original workflow: Researchers report that nucleated cell counts were estimated from reference gene primer amplification. Measured with immunoSEQ multiplex PCR; TCRdb has only the in-frame clones, and not every one. V, J and clone size were drawn from that table, and D and trimming were deduced from the DNA. The sample shows approximately 170,000 clones, 70% to 85% of them seen only once.

Sequenced input: peripheral blood. The TCR originated in a man at least 80 years old with COVID-19, enrolled during active disease. The chain links TRBV5-1 to TRBJ2-2, with a tentative D call TRBD2 (7 bases). The CDR3 bases are TGCGCCAGCAGCTCGCAAGGGGGGGCGAACACCGGGGAGCTGTTTTTT. Translated: CASSSQGGANTGELFF.